A single sample gave rise to the 10 T cell receptor beta chains below, sequenced in a study of blood T cell repertoires in COVID-19. TCRdb's copy holds only in-frame clones and misses some; the assay was immunoSEQ multiplex PCR. This sample has hundreds of thousands of clones, with around 92% found just once. Source material: peripheral blood. These receptor sequences come from a woman under 40 with COVID-19, enrolled during active disease.

This clone was counted between two and nine times. The rearrangement uses TRBV7-6 and TRBJ2-2; 7 bases are a match to TRBD2. The CDR3 loop spans 16 amino acids. The germline CDR1 and CDR2 sequences are SGHVS and FNYEAQ. Trimming cost V 7 bases and J 6 bases; bases outside gene matches: 14. CDR3 bases: TGTGCCAGCACTTCAAGGGAGGGGCCGGGAGCCGGGGAGCTGTTTTTT. This gives the protein CASTSREGPGAGELFF.

The chain is built from TRBV11-2 and TRBJ1-1, with a weak D call TRBD1 (6 bases). Germline V CDR1 and CDR2: SGHAT, FQNNGV. Trimming pared 4 bases from V and 6 bases from J, leaving 12 bases between. This CDR3 is 13 amino acids long. The CDR3 DNA is TGTGCCAGCAGCTCATCTGACAGGCCTGAAGCTTTCTTT. As protein: CASSSSDRPEAFF.

The chain carries TRBV6-1 and TRBJ1-6; the D is unclear. V dropped 3 bases and J dropped 10 bases, with 7 bases sitting between them. Germline V gene sequence: CDR1 MNHNS, CDR2 SASEGT. The length of the CDR3 is 12 residues. Written as DNA, the CDR3 is TGTGCCAGCAGTGATAAGCTATCACCCCTCCACTTT. Its protein product is CASSDKLSPLHF.

This chain links TRBV23-1 with TRBJ2-2; D gene unclear. TRBV23-1 falls under the ORF class, with uncertain function. The germline V and J ends were trimmed by 10 bases and 4 bases, with 25 bases remaining between them. This CDR3 is built from 17 residues. The CDR3 DNA reads TGCGCCAAAAGTGCCTTCCTCGAGTTCCCGGGCACCGGGGAGCTGTTTTTT. Translation gives CAKSAFLEFPGTGELFF.

V gene TRBV11-2 combines with J gene TRBJ2-1, with 11 positions matching TRBD1. The V gene's germline CDR1 is SGHAT and CDR2 FQNNGV. CDR3 length: 15 residues. With V trimmed by 4 bases and J by 7 bases, 6 bases remained unmatched. The CDR3 nucleotides read TGTGCCAGCAGCTCGGGACAGGGGGGCTCGAATGAGCAGTTCTTC. It is translated as CASSSGQGGSNEQFF.

This clone was detected once. The sample has other DNA sequences that encode this CDR3 too. Here the CDR3 DNA reads TGTGCCAGCAGCTCCCTCTCCTACAATGAGCAGTTCTTC. Translation gives CASSSLSYNEQFF. The chain combines TRBV5-8 with TRBJ2-1; unclear D gene. Per germline, CDR1 SGHTS and CDR2 YDEGEE. The CDR3 length is 13 residues. V shed 3 bases and J shed 0 bases, with 4 bases lying between them.

The rearrangement uses TRBV7-9 and TRBJ2-5, with a weak D call TRBD1 (5 bases). Germline V gene lookup returns CDR1 SEHNR and CDR2 FQNEAQ (reference sequence). Trimming cost V 5 bases and J 2 bases, with 12 bases left between them. The CDR3 has 14 amino acids. Here the CDR3 reads CASSAWQGQETQYF. The CDR3 DNA sequence: TGTGCCAGCAGCGCCTGGCAGGGTCAAGAGACCCAGTACTTC. The whole variable domain, remainder taken from reference TRBV7-9 and TRBJ2-5, is DTGVSQNPRHKITKRGQNVTFRCDPISEHNRLYWYRQTLGQGPEFLTYFQNEAQLEKSRLLSDRFSAERPKGSFSTLEIQRTEQGDSAMYLCASSAWQGQETQYFGPGTRLLVL.

This chain joins TRBV7-8 and TRBJ1-1; D is undetermined. Germline V lookup: CDR1 SGHVS, CDR2 FQNEAQ. V lost 1 base, J lost 0 bases, and 6 bases lay in between. There are 14 residues in the CDR3. CDR3 amino acids: CASSLGRMNTEAFF. The CDR3 DNA follows: TGTGCCAGCAGCTTAGGCAGAATGAACACTGAAGCTTTCTTT.

The chain employs TRBV20-1 and TRBJ1-2; maybe TRBD1 (5 bases). The CDR3 loop spans 13 amino acids. V lost 3 bases and J lost 4, with 12 bases in between. Germline CDR1 reads DFQATT; CDR2 reads SNEGSKA (reference sequence). Here the CDR3 reads CSASDGAVYGYTF. The CDR3, as DNA: TGCAGTGCTAGTGATGGGGCAGTCTATGGCTACACCTTC.

About this clone itself: Other nucleotide sequences from this sample produce the same CDR3. The CDR3, as DNA: TGTGCCAGCAGCCCGCAGGGGGCCTACGAGCAGTACTTC. Protein: CASSPQGAYEQYF. This chain joins TRBV7-9 and TRBJ2-7; 7 bases fit TRBD1. In germline, CDR1 is SEHNR, CDR2 FQNEAQ (reference sequence). The J segment lost 2 bases and the V segment lost 5 bases, leaving 3 bases of the junction unmatched. The CDR3 spans 13 residues.